The clone carrying this T cell receptor beta chain occurred many times. This record belongs to a study of human T cells and chemical hapten exposure. About the study: Patients, mostly women, had alopecia areata, alopecia totalis or alopecia universalis.

As for time point: pre-sensitization, week 0. The treatment is: therapeutic diphenylcyclopropenone sensitization with weekly scalp DPC. Ahead of applying each patch test, blood was sampled. Patients had alopecia, were aged 18 to 70, and were not pregnant. As originally analysed: A per-sample median of about 96,000 TCRs was observed, with counts ranging from about 23,224 to 700,000. MiXCR, applied by TCRdb to the RACE reads, yields one record per CDR3 protein. The V and J calls follow TCRdb's processing rather than the paper's. This table holds about 68,000 distinct CDR3 sequences, roughly 9.8% found once. The CDR3 consists of 17 residues.

The receptor comes from a woman aged 50 to 60 with alopecia areata. Some clones in this sample may be carry-over from other donors' samples. This sequence joins TRBV21-1 and TRBJ1-1; the table's D call TRBD1 went unverified against the DNA. TRBV21-1 is a pseudogene locus. The sequencing here drew on whole blood, taken in connection with sensitization to the hapten diphenylcyclopropenone (DPC). The CDR3 here is CASSKVGGQGANTEAFF. The CDR3 region has the DNA TGTGCCAGCAGCAAAGTTGGGGGACAGGGGGCGAACACTGAAGCTTTCTTT.